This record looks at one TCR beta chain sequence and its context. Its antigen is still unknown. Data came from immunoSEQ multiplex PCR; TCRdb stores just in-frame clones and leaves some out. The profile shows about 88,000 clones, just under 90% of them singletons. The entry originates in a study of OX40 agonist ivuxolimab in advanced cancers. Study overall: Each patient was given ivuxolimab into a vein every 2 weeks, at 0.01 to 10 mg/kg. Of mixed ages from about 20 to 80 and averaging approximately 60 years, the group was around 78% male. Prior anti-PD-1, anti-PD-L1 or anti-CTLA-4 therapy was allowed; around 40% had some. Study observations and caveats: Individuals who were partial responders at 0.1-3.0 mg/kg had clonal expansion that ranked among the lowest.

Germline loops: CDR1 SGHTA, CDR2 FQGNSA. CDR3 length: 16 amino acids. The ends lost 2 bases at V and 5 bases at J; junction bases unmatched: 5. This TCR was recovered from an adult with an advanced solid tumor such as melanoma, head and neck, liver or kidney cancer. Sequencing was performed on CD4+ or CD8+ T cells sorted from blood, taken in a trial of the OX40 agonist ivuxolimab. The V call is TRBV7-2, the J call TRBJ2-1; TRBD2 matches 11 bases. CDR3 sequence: CASSLFSGRGDNEQFF. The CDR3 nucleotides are TGTGCCAGCAGCTTATTTAGCGGGAGGGGGGACAATGAGCAGTTCTTC.